This record looks at one T cell receptor beta chain sequence and its context. Its cognate antigen is unknown. This sequence may be a read error, since a much larger clone differs from it by one base. This entry comes from a study of blood T cells in healthy people across ages. Study outcomes and limitations: The study found more naive CD4+ cells and higher diversity in long-lived than aged donors.

The use of a sample-barcoded 5' primer and a J-beta primer mix characterized a second PCR of roughly 6 to 12 cycles. The authors tagged each cDNA molecule using a template-switch adaptor with 12 random nucleotides. TCRdb called the 5' RACE reads again in MiXCR, with one record for every CDR3 protein. The table records about 1.7 million distinct CDR3 sequences, 28% of them present only once. CDR1 is DFQATT, CDR2 SNEGSKA, per germline (reference sequence). The CDR3 covers 16 residues. Approximately 9.2 milliliters was the volume of peripheral blood drawn from each donor. This TCR was sampled from a young woman in good health. The sample taken for sequencing was blood. V gene TRBV20-1 combines with J gene TRBJ2-4; 9 positions agree with TRBD2. The last part of the DNA fits TRBJ2-5 better; the J call may be wrong. CDR3 bases: TGCAGTGCTAGAGATCCGACTAGCGGCCGGTTGGAGACCCAGTACTTC. It yields the protein CSARDPTSGRLETQYF.